This T cell receptor (beta chain) was captured in a study of blood T cell repertoires in COVID-19. Overall study: Samples of COVID-19 (acute and convalescent) were obtained from the United States, Italy and Spain.

This clone was seen a single time. The data were produced by immunoSEQ multiplex PCR, yet TCRdb's version contains in-frame clones alone and is incomplete. Among around 30,000 clones listed, around nine tenths were seen once. V lost 3 bases, J lost 4 bases, and 14 bases lay in between. In germline, CDR1 is MNHNS, CDR2 SASEGT. The CDR3 runs 15 residues. The TCR was taken from a human donor with active COVID-19. The donor label of this sample is uncertain. The sample was peripheral blood. V usage is TRBV6-1 and J usage is TRBJ2-3; TRBD1 is a possible D gene (5 bases). The CDR3 here is CASSDRQGHSDTQYF. The CDR3 DNA reads TGTGCCAGCAGTGACAGGCAGGGTCATTCAGATACGCAGTATTTT.